Reported below is one TCR beta chain. This clone's antigen is unknown. Per-base qualities were not stored, and no clone one base away is much larger. What this sample's time point label stands for: about 28 days (+/-7) after the second vaccine dose. AZD1222 recipients given second doses at about 4 weeks or at about 12 weeks were pooled, since spike-specific TCR depth and breadth were not found to differ between the two schedules. The vaccinee samples were drawn from two UK trials, COV001 and COV002, one of which was a single-blind randomized controlled phase 2/3 trial testing AZD1222 (ChAdOx1 nCoV-19) in healthy adults. For TCRbeta chain sequencing, PBMC samples from trial participants were taken at day 0 and at day 28 after the second dose. The CDR3 regions of human TCRbeta chains were subjected to immunosequencing. Per the original workflow: Repertoire TCRs were checked for matches against a reference library of SARS-CoV-2-specific TCRs that had been generated using the MIRA antigen-specificity platform. Breadth was defined as the fraction of unique TCRs that were SARS-CoV-2-associated, and depth was defined as the fraction of total T cells that were SARS-CoV-2-associated. Using the MIRA data, every spike-specific TCR was mapped to the spike region that the TCR reacted to and assigned to either a CD4 or a CD8 class. Log10-transformed breadth and depth values were compared by one-way ANOVA with Sidak's multiple comparisons tests. The table comes from immuneACCESS by way of TCRdb, which keeps in-frame sequences with V and J called. Part of the clones is missing from these tables; in studies checked, under half for an unresolved V gene and the rest for unknown reasons. Clonal size and the V and J genes are those of that table, whereas D and trimming came from the DNA. The sample table records about 270,000 clones; 85% to 95% of these occur just once. The top ten constitute about 0.5% of the sample.

V loses 2 bases at its end and J loses 5 bases; junction bases beyond the gene matches: 6. CDR1 and CDR2 are drawn from the germline V gene (reference sequence): SEHNR, FQNEAQ. The CDR3 measures 16 amino acids from cysteine to phenylalanine. Of the read, only the CDR3 DNA is kept; its 48 bases are in frame from base 1. This record comes from a study of T cell responses to AZD1222 COVID-19 vaccine (dated by TCRdb to the early 2020s). About the full investigation: A total of around 240 trial participants underwent TCR sequencing, of whom approximately 200 had received two doses of AZD1222 and 26 had received two doses of the MenACWY control vaccine. Enrollment into the trials was organized by age into subgroups of 18-55, 56-69 and 70-plus years, and those subgroups contained roughly 150, 30 and 60 TCR-sequenced participants, respectively.

What the research found in general, with its limitations: Conclusions about previously exposed vaccinees are limited, since just six or seven AZD1222 recipients were seropositive for SARS-CoV-2 at baseline. Because no day 14 peak-response samples were available, repertoires were characterized only after the peak T cell response. Most participants were white British and females outnumbered males, and the authors suggested that clonal diversity may have been underestimated. After two AZD1222 doses, spike-specific TCR breadth and depth were significantly higher than at day 0 and than in MenACWY recipients. Reportedly, almost half of the unique spike-specific TCRs recognized epitopes lying outside the regions that are mutated in the B.1.351 and B.1.1.7 variants. The vaccine-associated CD4 TCRs covered the entire spike protein, and the dominant responses fell in regions 160-218 and 743-854. In the small 56-69-year group, the increase in depth fell short of significance, most likely because of low power.

The receptor was isolated from an adult who received the AZD1222 COVID-19 vaccine. The chain was built from TRBV7-9 and TRBJ2-1, with 10 bases matching TRBD1. Source: peripheral blood, taken 28 days after the second AZD1222 dose. The CDR3 protein is CASSLKGTGVDNEQFF. The DNA is TGTGCCAGCAGCTTAAAGGGGACAGGGGTAGACAATGAGCAGTTCTTC.